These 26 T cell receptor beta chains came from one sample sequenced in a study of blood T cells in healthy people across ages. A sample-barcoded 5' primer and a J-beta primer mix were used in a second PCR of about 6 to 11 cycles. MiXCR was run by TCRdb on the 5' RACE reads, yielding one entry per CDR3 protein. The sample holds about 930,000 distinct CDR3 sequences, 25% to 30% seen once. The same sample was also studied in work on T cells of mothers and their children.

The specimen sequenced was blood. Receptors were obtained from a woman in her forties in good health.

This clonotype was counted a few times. CDR3: CASSYSRVPTGELFF. The DNA of the CDR3 is TGTGCCAGCAGTTACTCGAGAGTGCCCACCGGGGAGCTGTTTTTT. J is TRBJ2-2 and V is TRBV6-5; D ambiguous. Germline CDR1 reads MNHEY; CDR2 reads SVGAGI. V was pared by 0 bases and J by 4 bases, with 9 bases between. The CDR3 contains 15 residues.

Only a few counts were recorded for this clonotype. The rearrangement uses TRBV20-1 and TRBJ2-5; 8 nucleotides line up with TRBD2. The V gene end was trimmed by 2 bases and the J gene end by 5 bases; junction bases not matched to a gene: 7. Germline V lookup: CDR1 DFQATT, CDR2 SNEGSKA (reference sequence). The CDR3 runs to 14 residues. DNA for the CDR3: TGCAGTGCTAGACGGGAGGGCCGATGGGAGACCCAGTACTTC. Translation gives CSARREGRWETQYF.

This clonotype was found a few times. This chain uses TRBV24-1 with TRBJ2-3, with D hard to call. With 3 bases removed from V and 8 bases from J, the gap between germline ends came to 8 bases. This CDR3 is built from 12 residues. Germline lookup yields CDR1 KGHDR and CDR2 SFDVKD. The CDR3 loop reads CATSDDNPTQYF. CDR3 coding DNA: TGTGCCACCAGTGATGACAATCCTACGCAGTATTTT.

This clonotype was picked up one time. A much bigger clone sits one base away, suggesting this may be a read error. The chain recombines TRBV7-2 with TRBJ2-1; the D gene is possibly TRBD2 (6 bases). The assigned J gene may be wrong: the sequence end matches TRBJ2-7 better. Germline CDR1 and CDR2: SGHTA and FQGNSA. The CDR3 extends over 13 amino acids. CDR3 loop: CASRAGSYNEQYF. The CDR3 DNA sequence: TGTGCCAGCAGGGCGGGGTCCTACAATGAGCAGTACTTC.

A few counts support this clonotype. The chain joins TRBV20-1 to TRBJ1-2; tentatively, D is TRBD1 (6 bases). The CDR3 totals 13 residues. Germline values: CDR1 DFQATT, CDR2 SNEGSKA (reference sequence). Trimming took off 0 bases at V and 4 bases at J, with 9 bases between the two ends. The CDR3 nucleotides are TGCAGTGCTAGAGATCGGACAGCCTATGGCTACACCTTC. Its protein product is CSARDRTAYGYTF.

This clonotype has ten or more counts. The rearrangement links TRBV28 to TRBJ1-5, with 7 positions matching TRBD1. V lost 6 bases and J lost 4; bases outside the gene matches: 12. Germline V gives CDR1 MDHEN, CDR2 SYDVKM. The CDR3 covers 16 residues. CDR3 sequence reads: CASRSTGALTNQPQHF. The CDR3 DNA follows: TGTGCCAGCAGGTCTACAGGGGCCTTAACGAATCAGCCCCAGCATTTT.

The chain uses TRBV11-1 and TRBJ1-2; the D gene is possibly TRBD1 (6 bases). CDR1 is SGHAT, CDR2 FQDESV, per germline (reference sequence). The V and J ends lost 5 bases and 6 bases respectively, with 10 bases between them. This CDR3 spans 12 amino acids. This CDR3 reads CASSTNRDGYTF. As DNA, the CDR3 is TGTGCCAGCAGCACCAACAGGGATGGCTACACCTTC.

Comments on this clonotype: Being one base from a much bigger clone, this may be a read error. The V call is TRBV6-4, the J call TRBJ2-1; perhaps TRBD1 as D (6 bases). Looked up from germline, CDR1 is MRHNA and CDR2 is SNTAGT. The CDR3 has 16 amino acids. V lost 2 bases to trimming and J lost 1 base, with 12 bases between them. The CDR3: CASSDGGTISYNEQFF. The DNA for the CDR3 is TGTGCCAGCAGTGACGGTGGGACAATATCCTACAATGAGCAGTTCTTC.

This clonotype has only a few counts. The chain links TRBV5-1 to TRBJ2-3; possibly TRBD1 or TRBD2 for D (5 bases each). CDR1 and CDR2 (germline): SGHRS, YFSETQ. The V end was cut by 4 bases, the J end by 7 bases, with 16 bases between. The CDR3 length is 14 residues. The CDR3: CASSPGRMVNTQYF. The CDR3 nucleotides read TGCGCCAGCAGCCCGGGACGGATGGTTAATACGCAGTATTTT.

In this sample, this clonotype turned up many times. CDR3 sequence reads: CASSGPLYGYTF. CDR3 bases: TGTGCCAGCAGCGGCCCGCTCTATGGCTACACCTTC. The V gene is TRBV9, the J gene TRBJ1-2; D gene unclear. Germline V gene data show CDR1 as SGDLS and CDR2 as YYNGEE. Trimming removed 3 bases from V and 4 bases from J, with 7 bases in between. The CDR3 covers 12 residues.

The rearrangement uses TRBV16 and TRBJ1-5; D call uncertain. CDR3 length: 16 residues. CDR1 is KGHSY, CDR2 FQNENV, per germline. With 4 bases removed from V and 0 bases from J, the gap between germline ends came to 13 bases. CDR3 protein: CASSRSEPYSNQPQHF. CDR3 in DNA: TGTGCCAGCAGCCGGTCGGAGCCGTATAGCAATCAGCCCCAGCATTTT.

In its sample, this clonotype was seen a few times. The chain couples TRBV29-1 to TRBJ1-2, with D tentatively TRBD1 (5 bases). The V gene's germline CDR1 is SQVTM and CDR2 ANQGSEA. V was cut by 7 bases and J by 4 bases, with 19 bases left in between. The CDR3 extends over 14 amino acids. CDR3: CSAAPRRGGYGYTF. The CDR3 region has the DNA TGCAGCGCCGCGCCGCGAAGGGGTGGCTATGGCTACACCTTC.

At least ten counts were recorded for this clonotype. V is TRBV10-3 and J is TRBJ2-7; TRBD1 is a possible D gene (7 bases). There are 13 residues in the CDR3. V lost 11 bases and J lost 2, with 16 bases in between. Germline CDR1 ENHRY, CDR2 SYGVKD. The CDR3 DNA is TGTGCCCACGGGGCAGGGGGGACCTACGAGCAGTACTTC. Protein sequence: CAHGAGGTYEQYF.

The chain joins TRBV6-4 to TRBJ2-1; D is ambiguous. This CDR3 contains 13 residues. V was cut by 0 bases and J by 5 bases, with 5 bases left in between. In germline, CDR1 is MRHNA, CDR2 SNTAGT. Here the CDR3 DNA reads TGTGCCAGCAGTGACTCTCTAAACAATGAGCAGTTCTTC. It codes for CASSDSLNNEQFF.

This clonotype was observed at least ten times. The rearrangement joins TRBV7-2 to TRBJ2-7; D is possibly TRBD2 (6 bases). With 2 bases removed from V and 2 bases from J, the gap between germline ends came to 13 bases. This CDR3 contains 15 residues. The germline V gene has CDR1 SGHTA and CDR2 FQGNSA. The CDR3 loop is CASSLSQGLTYEQYF. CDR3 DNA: TGTGCCAGCAGCTTATCCCAGGGACTGACCTACGAGCAGTACTTC.

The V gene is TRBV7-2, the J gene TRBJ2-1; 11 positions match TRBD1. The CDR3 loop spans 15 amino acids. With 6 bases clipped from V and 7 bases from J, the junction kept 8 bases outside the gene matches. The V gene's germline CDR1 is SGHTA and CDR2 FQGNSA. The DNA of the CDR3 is TGTGCCAGCAGATTCCGGGACAGGGGGTGGAATGAGCAGTTCTTC. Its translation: CASRFRDRGWNEQFF.

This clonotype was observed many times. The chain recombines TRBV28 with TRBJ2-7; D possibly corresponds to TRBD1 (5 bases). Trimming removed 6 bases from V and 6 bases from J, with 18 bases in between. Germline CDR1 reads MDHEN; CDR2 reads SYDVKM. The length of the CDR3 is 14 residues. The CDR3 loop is CASSPAQGFREQYF. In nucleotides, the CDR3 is TGTGCCAGCAGCCCCGCCCAGGGTTTTCGCGAGCAGTACTTC.

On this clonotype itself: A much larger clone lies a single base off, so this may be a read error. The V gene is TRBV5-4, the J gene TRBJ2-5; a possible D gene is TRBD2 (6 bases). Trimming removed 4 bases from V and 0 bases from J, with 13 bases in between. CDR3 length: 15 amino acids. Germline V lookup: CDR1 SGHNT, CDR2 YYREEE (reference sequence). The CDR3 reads CASSTASSDQETQYF. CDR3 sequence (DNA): TGTGCCAGCAGCACTGCCTCTAGCGACCAAGAGACCCAGTACTTC.

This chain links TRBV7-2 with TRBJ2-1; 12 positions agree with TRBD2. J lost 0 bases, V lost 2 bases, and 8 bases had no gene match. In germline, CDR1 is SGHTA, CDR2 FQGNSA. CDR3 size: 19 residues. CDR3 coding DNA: TGTACCAGCAGCTTACCCCTAGCGGGGGGGCGGAGCTCCTACAATGAGCAGTTCTTC. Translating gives CTSSLPLAGGRSSYNEQFF.

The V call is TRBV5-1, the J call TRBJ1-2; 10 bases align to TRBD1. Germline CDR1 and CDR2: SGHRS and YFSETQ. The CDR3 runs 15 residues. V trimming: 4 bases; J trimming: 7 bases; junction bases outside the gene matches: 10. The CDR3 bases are TGCGCCAGCAGCCAAGTCGGGACAGGGGCTACTGGCTACACCTTC. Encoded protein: CASSQVGTGATGYTF.

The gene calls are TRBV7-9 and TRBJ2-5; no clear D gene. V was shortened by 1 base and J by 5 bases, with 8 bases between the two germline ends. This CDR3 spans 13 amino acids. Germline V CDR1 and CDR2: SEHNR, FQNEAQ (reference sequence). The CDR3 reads CASSLEFSETQYF. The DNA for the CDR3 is TGTGCCAGCAGCTTAGAGTTTTCTGAGACCCAGTACTTC. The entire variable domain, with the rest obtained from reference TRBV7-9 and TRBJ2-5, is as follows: DTGVSQNPRHKITKRGQNVTFRCDPISEHNRLYWYRQTLGQGPEFLTYFQNEAQLEKSRLLSDRFSAERPKGSFSTLEIQRTEQGDSAMYLCASSLEFSETQYFGPGTRLLVL.

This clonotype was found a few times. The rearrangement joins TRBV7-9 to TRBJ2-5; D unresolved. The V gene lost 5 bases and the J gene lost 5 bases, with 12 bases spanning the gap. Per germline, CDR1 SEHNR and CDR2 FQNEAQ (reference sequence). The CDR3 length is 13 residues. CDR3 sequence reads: CASSPETRETQYF. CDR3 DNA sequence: TGTGCCAGCAGCCCCGAAACCAGGGAGACCCAGTACTTC.

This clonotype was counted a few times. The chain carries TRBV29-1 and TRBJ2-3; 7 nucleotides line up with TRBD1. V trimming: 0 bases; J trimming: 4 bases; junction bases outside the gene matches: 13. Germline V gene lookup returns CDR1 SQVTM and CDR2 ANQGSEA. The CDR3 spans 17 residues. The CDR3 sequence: CSVEDRQGDMGADTQYF. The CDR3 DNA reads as TGCAGCGTTGAAGATCGGCAGGGGGACATGGGAGCAGATACGCAGTATTTT.

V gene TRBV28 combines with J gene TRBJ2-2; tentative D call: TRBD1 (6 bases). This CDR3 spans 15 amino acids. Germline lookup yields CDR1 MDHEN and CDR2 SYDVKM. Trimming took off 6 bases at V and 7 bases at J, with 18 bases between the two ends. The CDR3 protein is CASRRNRVFNGELFF. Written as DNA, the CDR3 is TGTGCCAGCAGGAGAAACAGGGTTTTTAACGGGGAGCTGTTTTTT.

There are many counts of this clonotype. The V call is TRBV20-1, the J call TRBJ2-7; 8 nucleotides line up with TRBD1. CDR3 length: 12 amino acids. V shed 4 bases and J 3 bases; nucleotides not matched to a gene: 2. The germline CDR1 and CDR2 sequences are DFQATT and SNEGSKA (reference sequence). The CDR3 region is CSATDRVYEQYF. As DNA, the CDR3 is TGCAGTGCTACGGACAGGGTCTACGAGCAGTACTTC.

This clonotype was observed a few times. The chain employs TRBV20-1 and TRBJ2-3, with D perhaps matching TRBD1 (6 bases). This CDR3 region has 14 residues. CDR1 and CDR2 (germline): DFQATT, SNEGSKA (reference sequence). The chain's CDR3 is CSLWIRGPADTQYF. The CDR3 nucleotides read TGCAGCCTATGGATCAGGGGCCCCGCAGATACGCAGTATTTT.